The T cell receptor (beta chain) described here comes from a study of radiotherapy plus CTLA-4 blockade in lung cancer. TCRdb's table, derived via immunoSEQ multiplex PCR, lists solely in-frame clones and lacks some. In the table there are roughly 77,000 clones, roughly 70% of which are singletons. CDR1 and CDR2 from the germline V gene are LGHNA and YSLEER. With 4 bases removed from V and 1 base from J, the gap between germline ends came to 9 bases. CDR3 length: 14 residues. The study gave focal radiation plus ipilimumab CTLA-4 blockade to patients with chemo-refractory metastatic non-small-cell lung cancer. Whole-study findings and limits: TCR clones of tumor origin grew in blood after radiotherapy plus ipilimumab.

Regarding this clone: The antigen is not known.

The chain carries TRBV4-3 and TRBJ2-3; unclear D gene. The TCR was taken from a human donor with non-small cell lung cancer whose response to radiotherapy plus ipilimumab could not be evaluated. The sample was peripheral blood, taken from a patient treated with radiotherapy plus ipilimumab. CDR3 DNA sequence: TGCGCCAGCAGCCCCGACTTGGGCACAGATACGCAGTATTTT. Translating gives CASSPDLGTDTQYF.